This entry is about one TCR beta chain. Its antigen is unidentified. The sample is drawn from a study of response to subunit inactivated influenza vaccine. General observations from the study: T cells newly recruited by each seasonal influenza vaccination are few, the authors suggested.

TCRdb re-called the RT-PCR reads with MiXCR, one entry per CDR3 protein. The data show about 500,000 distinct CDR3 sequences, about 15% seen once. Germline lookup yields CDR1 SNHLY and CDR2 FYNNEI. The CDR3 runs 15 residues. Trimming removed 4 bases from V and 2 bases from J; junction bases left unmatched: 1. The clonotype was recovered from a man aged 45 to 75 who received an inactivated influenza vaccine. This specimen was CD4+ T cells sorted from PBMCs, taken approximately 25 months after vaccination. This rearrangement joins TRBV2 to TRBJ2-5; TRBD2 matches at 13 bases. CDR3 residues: CASSGTSGRQETQYF. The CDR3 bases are TGTGCCAGCAGTGGGACTAGCGGGAGACAAGAGACCCAGTACTTC.